Sequencing of this T cell receptor beta chain was carried out in a study of shared clonotypes between healthy human individuals. Study background: Used for every donor were three CD4 naive, three CD4 memory, two CD8 naive and one CD8 memory plate.

Study results and limitations: Non-shared clonotypes displayed generation probabilities falling below those of clonotypes present in all four donors.

The donors, all of them Caucasian adults, lived in Nashville, Tennessee. Clones were read by immunoSEQ multiplex PCR, and TCRdb kept only the in-frame ones, dropping some. The sample shows around 2.5 million clones, under 95% of them seen only once. A single count supports this clone. Its target is unknown. CDR1 and CDR2 from the germline V gene are KGHSH and LQKENI. The CDR3 consists of 14 residues. V shed 5 bases and J shed 6 bases, with 13 bases lying between them. Sequenced material: naive CD4+ T cells from PBMCs. The subset: CD45RA+ positively selected. The chain employs TRBV18 and TRBJ2-2, with D tentatively TRBD1 (5 bases). This TCR came from a man between 18 and 29 years old in good health. Some clones in this sample may be carry-over from other donors' samples. CDR3 sequence reads: CASSTLTASGELFF. For the CDR3, the DNA is TGTGCCAGCTCAACGTTGACAGCCTCCGGGGAGCTGTTTTTT. Filled out from reference TRBV18 and TRBJ2-2, the complete variable domain reads NAGVMQNPRHLVRRRGQEARLRCSPMKGHSHVYWYRQLPEEGLKFMVYLQKENIIDESGMPKERFSAEFPKEGPSILRIQQVVRGDSAAYFCASSTLTASGELFFGEGSRLTVL.